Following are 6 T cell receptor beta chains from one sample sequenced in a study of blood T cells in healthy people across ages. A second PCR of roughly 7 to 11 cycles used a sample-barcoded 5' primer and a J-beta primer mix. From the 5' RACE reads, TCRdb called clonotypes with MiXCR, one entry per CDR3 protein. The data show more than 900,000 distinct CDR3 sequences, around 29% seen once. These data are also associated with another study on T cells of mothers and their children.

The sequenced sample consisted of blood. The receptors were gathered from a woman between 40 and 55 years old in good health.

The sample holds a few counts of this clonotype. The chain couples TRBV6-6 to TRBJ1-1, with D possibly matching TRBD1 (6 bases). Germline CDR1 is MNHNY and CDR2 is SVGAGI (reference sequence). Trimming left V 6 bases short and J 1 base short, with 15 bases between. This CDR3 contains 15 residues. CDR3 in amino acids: CASSPSRGKNTEAFF. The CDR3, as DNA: TGTGCCAGCAGCCCCTCAAGGGGGAAGAACACTGAAGCTTTCTTT.

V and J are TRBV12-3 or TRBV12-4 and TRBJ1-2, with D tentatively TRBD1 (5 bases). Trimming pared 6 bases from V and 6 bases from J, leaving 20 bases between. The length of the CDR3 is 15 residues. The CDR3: CASSLRQLPRHGYTF. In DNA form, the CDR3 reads TGTGCCAGCAGCCTACGACAGCTTCCCCGTCATGGCTACACCTTC.

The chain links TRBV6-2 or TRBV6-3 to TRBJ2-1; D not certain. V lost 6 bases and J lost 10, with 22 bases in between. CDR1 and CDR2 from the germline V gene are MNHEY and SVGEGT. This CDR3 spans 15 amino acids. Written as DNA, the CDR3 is TGTGCCAGCAGGTCGAACCAAGCTAGAATCTACGAGCAGTTCTTC. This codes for CASRSNQARIYEQFF.

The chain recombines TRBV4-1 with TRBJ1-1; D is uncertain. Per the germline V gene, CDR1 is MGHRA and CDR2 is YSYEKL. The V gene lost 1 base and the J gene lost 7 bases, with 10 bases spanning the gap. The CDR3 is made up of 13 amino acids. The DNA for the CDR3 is TGCGCCAGCAGCCAAGTATTAGGGCTTGAAGCTTTCTTT. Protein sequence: CASSQVLGLEAFF.

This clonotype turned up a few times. In DNA, the CDR3 is TGCAGTGCTAAAGTGGCAGGGCACACTGAAGCTTTCTTT. This encodes CSAKVAGHTEAFF. This chain links TRBV20-1 with TRBJ1-1; perhaps TRBD1 as D (5 bases). This CDR3 contains 13 residues. From germline, CDR1 is DFQATT and CDR2 SNEGSKA (reference sequence). V gave up 4 bases and J gave up 3 bases, with 12 bases separating them.

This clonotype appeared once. The CDR3 is CASTSGGARGETQYF. In nucleotides, the CDR3 is TGTGCCAGTACTAGCGGGGGGGCGAGAGGGGAGACCCAGTACTTC. The J gene is TRBJ2-4, the V gene TRBV7-2, with TRBD2 matching over 13 bases. The DNA end is a closer match to TRBJ2-5, so the J assignment may be wrong. This CDR3 has 15 amino acids. From germline, CDR1 is SGHTA and CDR2 FQGNSA.